This T cell receptor (beta chain) was recovered during a study of CD8 T cell repertoires and HIV-1 epitope variants. In the study overall: Twenty-five autologous and known Gag and Nef epitope variant peptides each stimulated T cells separately. Tested: three Gag epitope families, Nef HW9 and YT9.

A note on this clone: Antigen: not known.

Germline V lookup: CDR1 MNHEY, CDR2 SMNVEV (reference sequence). With V trimmed by 3 bases and J by 2 bases, 1 base remained unmatched. The CDR3 is 14 amino acids. Assay used: immunoSEQ multiplex PCR; TCRdb lists only in-frame clones, some missing. Of about 4,000 clones in the sample, 68% were seen once. Input material: cultured CD8+ T cells derived from PBMCs. This TCR derives from a male donor with HIV. V usage is TRBV27 and J usage is TRBJ2-5, with TRBD2 matching over 9 bases. In DNA, the CDR3 is TGTGCCAGCAGTTTCACTAGCGGGCAAGAGACCCAGTACTTC. This sequence encodes CASSFTSGQETQYF.